This T cell receptor beta chain was retrieved from a study of metastatic and nonmetastatic thyroid tumors. Study in general: The comparison covered peripheral blood and tumor or nodule tissue in malignant and benign thyroid patients.

The study, taken as a whole, reports: Reportedly, malignant thyroid tumors had significantly higher TCR beta diversity than benign nodules, in blood and tumor.

Thyroid surgery took place with no prior treatment in any patient. This clone was detected only once. Its cognate antigen is unknown. Looked up from germline, CDR1 is PRHDT and CDR2 is FYEKMQ (reference sequence). The CDR3 covers 16 residues. V lost 5 bases and J lost 1, with 17 bases in between. MiXCR was used by TCRdb to re-call the PCR reads. The table records some 17,000 clones, roughly 26% of them present only once. The material sequenced was blood. The J gene is TRBJ1-1, the V gene TRBV13, with a possible D match to TRBD1 (6 bases). The origin of this receptor is a male donor with papillary thyroid cancer or a benign thyroid nodule (not recorded which). Some clones in this sample may be carry-over from other donors' samples. As DNA, the CDR3 is TGTGCCAGCAGCGCCGGACAGTCCCATCAGAACACTGAAGCTTTCTTT. Its translation is CASSAGQSHQNTEAFF.